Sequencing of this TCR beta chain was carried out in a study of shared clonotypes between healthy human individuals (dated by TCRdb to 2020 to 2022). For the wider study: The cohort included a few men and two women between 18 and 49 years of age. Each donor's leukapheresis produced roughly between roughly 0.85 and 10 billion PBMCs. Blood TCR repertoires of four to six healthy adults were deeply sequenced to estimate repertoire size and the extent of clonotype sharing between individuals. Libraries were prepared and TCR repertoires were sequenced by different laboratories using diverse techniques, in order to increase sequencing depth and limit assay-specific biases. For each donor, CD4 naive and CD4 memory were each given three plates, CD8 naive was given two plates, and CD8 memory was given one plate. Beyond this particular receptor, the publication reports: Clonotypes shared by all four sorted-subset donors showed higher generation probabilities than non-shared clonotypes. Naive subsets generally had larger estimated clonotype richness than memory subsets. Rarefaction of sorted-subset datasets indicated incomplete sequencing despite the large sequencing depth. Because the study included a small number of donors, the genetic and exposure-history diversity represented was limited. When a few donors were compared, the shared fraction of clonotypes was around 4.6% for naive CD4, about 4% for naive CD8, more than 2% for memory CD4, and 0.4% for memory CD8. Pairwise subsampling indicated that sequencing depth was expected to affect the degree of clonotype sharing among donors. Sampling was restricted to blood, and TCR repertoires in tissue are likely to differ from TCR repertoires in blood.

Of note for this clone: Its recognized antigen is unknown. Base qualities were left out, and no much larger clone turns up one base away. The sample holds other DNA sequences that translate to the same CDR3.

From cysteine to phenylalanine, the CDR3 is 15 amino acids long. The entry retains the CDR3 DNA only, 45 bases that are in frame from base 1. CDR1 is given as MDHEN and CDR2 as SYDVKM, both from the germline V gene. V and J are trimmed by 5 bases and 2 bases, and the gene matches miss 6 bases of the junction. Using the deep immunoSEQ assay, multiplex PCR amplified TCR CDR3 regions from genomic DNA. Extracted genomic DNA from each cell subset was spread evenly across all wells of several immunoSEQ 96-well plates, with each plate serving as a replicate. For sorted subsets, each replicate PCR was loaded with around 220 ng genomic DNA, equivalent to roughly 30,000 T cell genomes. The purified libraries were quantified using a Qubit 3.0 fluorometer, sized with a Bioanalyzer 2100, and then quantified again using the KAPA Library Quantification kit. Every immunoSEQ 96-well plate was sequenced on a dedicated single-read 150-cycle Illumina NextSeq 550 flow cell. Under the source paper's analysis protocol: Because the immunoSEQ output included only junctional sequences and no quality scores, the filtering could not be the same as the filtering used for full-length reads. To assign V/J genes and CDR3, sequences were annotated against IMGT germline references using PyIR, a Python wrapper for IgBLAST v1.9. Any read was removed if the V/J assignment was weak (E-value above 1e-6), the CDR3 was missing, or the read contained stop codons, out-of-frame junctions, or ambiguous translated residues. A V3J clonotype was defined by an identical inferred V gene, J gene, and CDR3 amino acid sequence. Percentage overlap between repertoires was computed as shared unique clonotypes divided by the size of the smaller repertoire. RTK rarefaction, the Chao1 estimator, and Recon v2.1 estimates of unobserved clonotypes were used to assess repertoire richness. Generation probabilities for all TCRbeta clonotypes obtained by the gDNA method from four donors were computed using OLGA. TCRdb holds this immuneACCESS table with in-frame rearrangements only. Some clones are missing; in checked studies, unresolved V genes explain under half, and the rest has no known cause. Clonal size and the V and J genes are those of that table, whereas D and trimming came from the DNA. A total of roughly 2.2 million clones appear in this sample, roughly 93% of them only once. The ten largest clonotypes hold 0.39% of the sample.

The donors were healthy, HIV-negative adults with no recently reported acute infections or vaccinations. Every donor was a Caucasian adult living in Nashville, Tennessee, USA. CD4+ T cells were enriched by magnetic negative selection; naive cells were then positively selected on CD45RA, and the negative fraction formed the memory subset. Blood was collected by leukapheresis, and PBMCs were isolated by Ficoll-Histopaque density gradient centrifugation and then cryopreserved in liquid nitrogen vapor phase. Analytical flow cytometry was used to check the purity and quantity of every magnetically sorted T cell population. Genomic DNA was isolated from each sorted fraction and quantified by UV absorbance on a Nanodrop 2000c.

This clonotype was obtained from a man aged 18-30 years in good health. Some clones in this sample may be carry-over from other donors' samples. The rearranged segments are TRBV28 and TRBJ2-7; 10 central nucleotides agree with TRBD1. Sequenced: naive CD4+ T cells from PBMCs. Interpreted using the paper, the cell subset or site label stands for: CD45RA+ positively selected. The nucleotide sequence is TGTGCCAGCAGTCCCCCCGGGACAGGGGCCTACGAGCAGTACTTC. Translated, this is CASSPPGTGAYEQYF.